The present entry profiles one T cell receptor beta chain with its context. Assay used: immunoSEQ multiplex PCR; TCRdb lists only in-frame clones, some missing. Found here are some 2,000,000 clones, around 95% of them singletons; the top ten hold 0.13%. V lost 2 bases, J lost 0 bases, and 7 bases lay in between. The CDR3 length is 14 residues. CDR1 and CDR2 (germline): KGHSH, LQKENI. This specimen comes from a study of shared clonotypes between healthy human individuals. Study-level information: Used for every donor were three CD4 naive, three CD4 memory, two CD8 naive and one CD8 memory plate.

The sample taken for sequencing was naive CD4+ T cells sorted from blood. Specified subset: CD45RA+ positively selected. The V and J genes are TRBV18 and TRBJ2-5; D unresolved. This TCR derives from a man aged 18 to 35 in good health. The chain's CDR3 is CASSPGLYQETQYF. The DNA for the CDR3 is TGTGCCAGCTCACCAGGGCTGTACCAAGAGACCCAGTACTTC.